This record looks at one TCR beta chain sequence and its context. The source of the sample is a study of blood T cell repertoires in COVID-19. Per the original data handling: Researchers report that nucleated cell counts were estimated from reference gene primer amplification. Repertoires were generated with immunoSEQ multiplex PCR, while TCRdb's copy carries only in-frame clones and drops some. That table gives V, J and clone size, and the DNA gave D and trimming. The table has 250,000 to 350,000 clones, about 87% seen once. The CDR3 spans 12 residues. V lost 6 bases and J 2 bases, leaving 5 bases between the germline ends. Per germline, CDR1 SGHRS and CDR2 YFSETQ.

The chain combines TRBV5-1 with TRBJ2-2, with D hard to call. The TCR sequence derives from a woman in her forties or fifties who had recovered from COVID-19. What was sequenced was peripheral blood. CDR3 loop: CASNYNTGELFF. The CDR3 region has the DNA TGCGCCAGCAATTATAACACCGGGGAGCTGTTTTTT.